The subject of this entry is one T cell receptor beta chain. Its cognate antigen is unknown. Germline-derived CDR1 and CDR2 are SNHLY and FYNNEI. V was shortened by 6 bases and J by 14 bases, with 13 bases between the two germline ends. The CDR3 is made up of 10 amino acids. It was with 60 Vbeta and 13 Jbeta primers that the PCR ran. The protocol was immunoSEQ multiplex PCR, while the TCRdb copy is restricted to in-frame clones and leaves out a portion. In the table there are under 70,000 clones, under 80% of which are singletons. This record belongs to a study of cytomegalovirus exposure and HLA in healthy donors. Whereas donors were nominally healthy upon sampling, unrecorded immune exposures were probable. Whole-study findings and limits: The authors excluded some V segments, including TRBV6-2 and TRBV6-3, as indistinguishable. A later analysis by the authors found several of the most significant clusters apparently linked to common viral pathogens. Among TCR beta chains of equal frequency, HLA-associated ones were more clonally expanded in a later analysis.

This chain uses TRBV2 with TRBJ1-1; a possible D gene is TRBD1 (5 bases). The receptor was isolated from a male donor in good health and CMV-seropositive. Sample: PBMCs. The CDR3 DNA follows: TGTGCCAGCAGCGCCGTGGGGCAGTTCTTT. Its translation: CASSAVGQFF.